The 7 T cell receptor beta chains presented below share a single source sample, sequenced in a study of blood T cell repertoires in COVID-19. Clones were sequenced by immunoSEQ multiplex PCR, and TCRdb holds only the in-frame ones, with some missing. The repertoire consists of some 160,000 clones, with around 83% occurring once and the leading ten covering 1.5% to 1.7%. The sequenced material came from peripheral blood. All receptors come from a human donor in a cohort sampled during active COVID-19.

The chain joins TRBV28 to TRBJ2-6; 9 positions agree with TRBD1. The germline CDR1 and CDR2 sequences are MDHEN and SYDVKM. V trimming: 3 bases; J trimming: 0 bases; junction bases outside the gene matches: 3. CDR3 length: 17 amino acids. CDR3 protein: CASSLTGGDSGANVLTF. As DNA, the CDR3 is TGTGCCAGCAGTTTGACAGGGGGAGACTCTGGGGCCAACGTCCTGACTTTC.

The chain links TRBV20-1 to TRBJ2-7, with D hard to call. Trimming cost V 3 bases and J 4 bases, with 4 bases left between them. Germline assignment: CDR1 DFQATT and CDR2 SNEGSKA (reference sequence). The CDR3 has 10 amino acids. This CDR3 reads CSASQYEQYF. The CDR3 nucleotides read TGCAGTGCTAGCCAGTACGAGCAGTACTTC.

The chain combines TRBV5-1 with TRBJ2-5; 9 bases match TRBD2. The germline V gene encodes CDR1 SGHRS and CDR2 YFSETQ. The CDR3 runs to 14 residues. V gave up 4 bases and J gave up 5 bases; unmatched junction bases: 6. CDR3 protein: CASSKGLAVETQYF. Written as DNA, the CDR3 is TGCGCCAGCAGCAAGGGACTAGCTGTGGAGACCCAGTACTTC.

The chain carries TRBV3-1 (or the pseudogene TRBV3-2) and TRBJ2-7, with 11 bases matching TRBD2. Germline V gives CDR1 LGHDT, CDR2 YNNKEL (reference sequence). The CDR3 runs 16 residues. Trimming cost V 4 bases and J 3 bases; bases outside gene matches: 8. CDR3 nucleotides: TGTGCCAGCAGCCGCGCCGGGACTAGCGGCAACTACGAGCAGTACTTC. Protein: CASSRAGTSGNYEQYF.

The chain carries TRBV5-8 and TRBJ2-7; D is undetermined. CDR1 SGHTS and CDR2 YDEGEE come from the germline V gene. This CDR3 region has 14 residues. Trimming removed 4 bases from V and 1 base from J, with 12 bases in between. CDR3 in amino acids: CASSPTTPSYEQYF. CDR3 DNA: TGTGCCAGCAGCCCGACGACACCTTCCTACGAGCAGTACTTC.

This chain uses TRBV6-4 with TRBJ2-1, with 9 bases aligning to TRBD2. V shed 6 bases and J 6 bases; nucleotides not matched to a gene: 9. Germline-derived CDR1 and CDR2 are MRHNA and SNTAGT. This CDR3 spans 15 amino acids. The CDR3 nucleotides read TGTGCCAGCAGCCGGGGAAGCGGGGGGTCCAATGAGCAGTTCTTC. Its protein product is CASSRGSGGSNEQFF.

A single count supports this clone. The chain employs TRBV7-2 and TRBJ1-3; TRBD1 agrees at 8 bases. CDR1 and CDR2 from the germline V gene are SGHTA and FQGNSA. Unmatched junction bases numbered 6, after V lost 5 bases and J lost 0 bases. This CDR3 is 16 amino acids long. The CDR3: CASSPDRAPSGNTIYF. In nucleotides, the CDR3 is TGTGCCAGCAGCCCGGACAGGGCCCCCTCTGGAAACACCATATATTTT.